The clone carrying this T cell receptor beta chain has just one count. Its antigen remains unknown. The data were taken from a study of shared clonotypes between healthy human individuals. General observations from the study: Shared clonotypes: 4.5% to 5% naive CD4, around 3.5% naive CD8, around 2.2% memory CD4, about 0.41% memory CD8. Larger estimated richness was generally seen in naive subsets than in memory subsets.

Germline trimming cut 6 bases from V and 5 bases from J; bases unmatched to any gene: 5. This CDR3 has 14 residues. Per the germline V gene, CDR1 is MDHEN and CDR2 is SYDVKM. DNA at 150 to 200 ng, 25,000 to 35,000 T cell genomes, went into sorted-subset replicate PCRs. Sequencing was performed with immunoSEQ multiplex PCR; in TCRdb, only in-frame clones are kept and a portion is missing. This sample has 90,000 to 120,000 clones; more than 65% occur once, and the top ten carry approximately 23%. This clonotype originated in a woman aged 25-40 years in good health. The sample comprised memory CD8+ T cells sorted from blood. Subset given: CD45RO+ cells pooled with CCR7-negative TemRA cells. This rearrangement joins TRBV28 to TRBJ1-1; 11 bases line up with TRBD1. The CDR3 loop is CASSRTGGNTEAFF. In DNA form, the CDR3 reads TGTGCCAGCAGCCGGACAGGGGGCAATACTGAAGCTTTCTTT.